This paragraph reports one T cell receptor beta chain. The antigen is not known. This table comes from immunoSEQ multiplex PCR, and its TCRdb copy is limited to in-frame clones, with some not included. Of 30,000 to 45,000 clones listed, 88% are singletons. The germline V and J ends were trimmed by 10 bases and 2 bases, with 19 bases remaining between them. The CDR3 is 15 residues long. CDR1 MRHNA and CDR2 SNTAGT come from the germline V gene. This record comes from a study of T cell clonotyping in hematopoietic cell transplantation. Notes on the study in general: Graft donor and pretransplant recipient Inverse Simpson Index values predicted broader posttransplant TCR diversity.

This receptor was identified in a woman between 40 and 55 years old in good health. Some clones in this sample may be carry-over from other donors' samples. This chain joins TRBV6-4 and TRBJ2-3; D might be TRBD1 or TRBD2, each matching 6 bases. The specimen sequenced was peripheral blood mononuclear cells. CDR3: CATSKDSGATDTQYF. In nucleotides, the CDR3 is TGTGCCACTTCGAAGGACTCGGGGGCCACAGATACGCAGTATTTT.